These 3 T cell receptor beta chains came from one sample sequenced in a study of blood T cell repertoires in COVID-19. Generated by immunoSEQ multiplex PCR, the TCRdb table keeps only in-frame clones and is missing some. The profile shows about 140,000 clones, 88% of them singletons. The sequenced sample was peripheral blood. These receptors were obtained from a man aged 45-65 years with active or convalescent COVID-19.

The J gene is TRBJ1-5, the V gene TRBV18, with 7 bases identical to TRBD1. The CDR3 is made up of 16 amino acids. V lost 6 bases and J lost 6; bases outside the gene matches: 14. Germline V lookup: CDR1 KGHSH, CDR2 LQKENI. The CDR3 spells CASSSDPGGSAQPQHF. DNA for the CDR3: TGTGCCAGCTCCTCAGACCCAGGGGGGTCAGCTCAGCCCCAGCATTTT.

The chain couples TRBV6-2 or TRBV6-3 to TRBJ2-7; tentatively, D is TRBD1 (5 bases). Trimming left V 3 bases short and J 1 base short, with 7 bases between. Germline CDR1 is MNHEY and CDR2 is SVGEGT. This CDR3 region has 13 residues. The CDR3 DNA reads TGTGCCAGCAGTTATACAGGATCCTACGAGCAGTACTTC. It yields the protein CASSYTGSYEQYF.

V usage is TRBV28 and J usage is TRBJ2-1; possibly TRBD2 for D (6 bases). Germline assignment: CDR1 MDHEN and CDR2 SYDVKM. The CDR3 is 17 residues long. The V gene lost 6 bases and the J gene lost 0 bases, with 18 bases spanning the gap. CDR3 bases: TGTGCCAGCAGGCCCGGGACTCGACGATCCTCCTACAATGAGCAGTTCTTC. This gives the protein CASRPGTRRSSYNEQFF.